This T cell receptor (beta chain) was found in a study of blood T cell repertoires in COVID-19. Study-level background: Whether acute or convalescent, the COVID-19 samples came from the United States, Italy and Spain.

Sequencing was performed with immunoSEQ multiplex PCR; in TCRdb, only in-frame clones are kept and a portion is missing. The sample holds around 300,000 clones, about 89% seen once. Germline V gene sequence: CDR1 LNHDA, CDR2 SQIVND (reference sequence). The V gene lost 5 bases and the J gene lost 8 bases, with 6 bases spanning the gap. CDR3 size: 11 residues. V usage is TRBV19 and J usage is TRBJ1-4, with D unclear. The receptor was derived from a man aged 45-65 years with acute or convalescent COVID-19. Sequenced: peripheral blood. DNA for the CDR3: TGTGCCAGTAGTCGAGGGGAAAAACTGTTTTTT. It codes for CASSRGEKLFF.